The rows below give T cell receptor beta chains drawn from one sample of a study of tumor-infiltrating lymphocytes in localized non-small cell lung cancer. Measured with immunoSEQ multiplex PCR; TCRdb has only the in-frame clones, and not every one. The sample records tens of thousands of clones, over 75% being singletons. Sequenced: lung tumor tissue. Receptors were obtained from a human donor with non-small cell lung cancer. CDR3s include the opening cysteine and the closing phenylalanine or tryptophan. The D gene is left open where the match is weak. Size is omitted from some rows. Given values are once, few, many or a class for expanded clones.

.	TRBV5-6	TRBJ2-1	.	TGTGCCAGCAGGCCAGCTGTCTCCTACAATGAGCAGTTCTTC	CASRPAVSYNEQFF
.	TRBV19	TRBJ1-6	.	TGTGCCAGTATGCCTCGGGGCTCGGGGTCACCCCTCCACTTT	CASMPRGSGSPLHF
.	TRBV10-3	TRBJ2-1	.	TGTGCCATCAGTGAGAAAGGTTCCTCCTACAATGAGCAGTTCTTC	CAISEKGSSYNEQFF
.	TRBV7-9	TRBJ1-5	TRBD1	TGTGCCAGCGGGACAGGGGTTCAGCCCCAGCATTTT	CASGTGVQPQHF
few	TRBV30	TRBJ2-3	TRBD2	TGTGCCTGGACTAGCGGGGGGGCCATAGATACGCAGTATTTT	CAWTSGGAIDTQYF
.	TRBV30	TRBJ1-6	TRBD1	TGTGCCTGGAGTGTGACAGGGAAAAGTTCACCCCTCCACTTT	CAWSVTGKSSPLHF
.	TRBV10-3	TRBJ1-5	TRBD1	TGTGCCATCCGTGCCTCCCGGGACAGTAATCAGCCCCAGCATTTT	CAIRASRDSNQPQHF
.	TRBV19	TRBJ2-5	.	TGTGCCAGTAGTACAGGGTCCCAAGAGACCCAGTACTTC	CASSTGSQETQYF
.	TRBV18	TRBJ2-1	TRBD2	TGTGCCAGCTCACCACCTGGGGGACTAGCTTACAATGAGCAGTTCTTC	CASSPPGGLAYNEQFF
.	TRBV5-4	TRBJ1-2	.	TGTGCCAGCAGCCCGTTGAGCAGAAACTATGGCTACACCTTC	CASSPLSRNYGYTF
few	TRBV7-3	TRBJ2-2	.	TGTGCCAGCAGCTTTGGAGGGGCCGGGGAGCTGTTTTTT	CASSFGGAGELFF
.	TRBV7-2	TRBJ1-1	.	TGTGCCAGCAGCCCGATCTGGGACACTGAAGCTTTCTTT	CASSPIWDTEAFF
.	TRBV4-1	TRBJ2-5	.	TGCGCCAGCAGCCAAGTTACGGGGCAGGGGGGAGAGACCCAGTACTTC	CASSQVTGQGGETQYF
.	TRBV30	TRBJ2-5	TRBD2	TGTGCCTGGAGTAACAACGGGGGGCAAGAGACCCAGTACTTC	CAWSNNGGQETQYF
.	TRBV15	TRBJ2-1	TRBD2	TGTGCCACCAGCATCGGAGCGGGGCCAGACAATGAGCAGTTCTTC	CATSIGAGPDNEQFF
.	TRBV29-1	TRBJ2-1	.	TGCAGCGTTGAAAGGCGTTTGCGGGTGGCAAATGAGCAGTTCTTC	CSVERRLRVANEQFF
.	TRBV7-9	TRBJ1-5	.	TGTGCCAGCAGCCACGACGGGGGTGGAAGTCAGCCCCAGCATTTT	CASSHDGGGSQPQHF
.	TRBV29-1	TRBJ1-2	.	TGCAGCGTCCTAGGCAGGAGATTATCCTATGGCTACACCTTC	CSVLGRRLSYGYTF
.	TRBV5-1	TRBJ1-3	.	TGCGCCAGCAGCTTGAGTTTGACGGGCTCTGGAAACACCATATATTTT	CASSLSLTGSGNTIYF
.	TRBV5-5	TRBJ1-1	.	TGTGCCAGCAGCTTGAGCGGGGGTCGCACTGAAGCTTTCTTT	CASSLSGGRTEAFF
.	TRBV19	TRBJ2-2	.	TGTGCCAGTAGATCCGGACTGCCCCGGGAGCTGTTTTTT	CASRSGLPRELFF
.	TRBV5-1	TRBJ2-1	.	TGCGCCAGCAGCCTGCCGATTTCGGCCGACAATGAGCAGTTCTTC	CASSLPISADNEQFF
few	TRBV30	TRBJ1-4	.	TGTGCCTGGAGGAGGGGCAGGGGTAATGAAAAACTGTTTTTT	CAWRRGRGNEKLFF
.	TRBV2	TRBJ2-3	TRBD2	TGTGCCAGCAGTCCCCGTGCGGGGGGCCGCACAGATACGCAGTATTTT	CASSPRAGGRTDTQYF
few	TRBV6-5	TRBJ1-1	TRBD1	TGTGCCAGCAGTTACTCGTACGGCAGGGGGCCTGAAGCTTTCTTT	CASSYSYGRGPEAFF
.	TRBV6-4	TRBJ2-1	.	TGTGCCAGCAGTGTCGGCACCGCCAATGAGCAGTTCTTC	CASSVGTANEQFF
once	TRBV5-1	TRBJ1-1	.	TGCGCCAGCAGCTTGTCAGGGATGAACACTGAAGCTTTCTTT	CASSLSGMNTEAFF
.	TRBV4-3	TRBJ2-2	.	TGCGCCAGCAGCCAAGATCGGGCGGGGGCCATCACCGGGGAGCTGTTTTTT	CASSQDRAGAITGELFF
.	TRBV7-9	TRBJ1-5	TRBD1	TGTGCCAGCAGCTCAGGACAGGGGAATCAGCCCCAGCATTTT	CASSSGQGNQPQHF
.	TRBV15	TRBJ2-1	.	TGTGCCACCACCCCTCCGGGGCCATACAATGAGCAGTTCTTC	CATTPPGPYNEQFF